The entry that follows covers one T cell receptor (beta chain) sequence. These data originate in a study of CD8 T cells in Susac syndrome. With random hexamers, reverse transcription was performed on roughly 0.45 to 1 ug of RNA. The immunoSEQ assay covered 54 Vbeta and 13 Jbeta segments for CDR3. TCRdb re-analysed the immunoSEQ multiplex PCR reads in MiXCR, keeping a single row per CDR3 protein. This table holds a few hundred thousand distinct CDR3 sequences, roughly 96% found once. High-throughput TCR beta sequencing covered peripheral CD8+ and CD4+ T cells. Those who served as multiple sclerosis controls were treatment-naive patients with stable or active relapsing-remitting disease. The authors negatively isolated CD8+ and CD4+ T cells and FACS-enriched TEMRA cells. Germline loops: CDR1 SGHTA, CDR2 FQGNSA. The CDR3 totals 16 residues. The V and J ends lost 2 bases and 8 bases respectively, with 19 bases between them.

The chain carries TRBV7-2 and TRBJ2-1, with a possible D match to TRBD2 (5 bases). The sample consisted of CD4+ T cells from PBMCs. This clonotype was sampled from a human donor with multiple sclerosis. The CDR3: CASSLSGGSMVYEQFF. CDR3 DNA: TGTGCCAGCAGCTTAAGTGGCGGGTCAATGGTGTATGAGCAGTTCTTC.